This T cell receptor (beta chain) was obtained from a study of identical twins. TCRdb fed the 5' RACE reads into MiXCR, producing one record per CDR3 protein. The data show some 730,000 distinct CDR3 sequences, over 15% seen once. The germline CDR1 and CDR2 sequences are SNHLY and FYNNEI. This CDR3 has 15 amino acids. Trimming took off 6 bases at V and 0 bases at J, with 11 bases between the two ends. This sample also belongs to another study, concerning T cells expressing NK-cell markers.

The source of this sequence is a woman younger than 35 in good health. The rearrangement uses TRBV2 and TRBJ2-2, with D perhaps TRBD1 (5 bases). The source material was PBMCs. The CDR3 loop is CASRSRGTNTGELFF. The CDR3 coding sequence is TGTGCCAGCAGGTCTAGGGGCACGAACACCGGGGAGCTGTTTTTT.